The clone carrying this T cell receptor beta chain was seen once. What it binds is unknown. This sample stems from a study of cytotoxic CD8 clonotypes in ibrutinib-treated CLL. Background on the study: Responses comprised 24 partial and 2 complete; at median around 67 months, approximately 14 remained remitted and some 12 progressed.

Here immunoSEQ multiplex PCR was the method, and the copy in TCRdb shows in-frame clones only, minus some. The sample has approximately 120,000 clones; more than 55% are singletons. The V end lost 4 bases, the J end lost 0 bases, and 11 bases lay between the germline ends. CDR3 length: 15 residues. Germline assignment: CDR1 SGHRS and CDR2 YFSETQ. Study observations and caveats: Baseline levels were approached again at progression, after clonality had risen at ibrutinib response.

The sequence came from a human donor with chronic lymphocytic leukemia. Sequenced material: PBMCs, taken after 24 months of ibrutinib treatment. This rearrangement joins TRBV5-1 to TRBJ2-1; no firm D call. The CDR3 region is CASSASLSSYNEQFF. The CDR3 nucleotides read TGCGCCAGCAGCGCCAGCTTAAGCTCCTACAATGAGCAGTTCTTC.